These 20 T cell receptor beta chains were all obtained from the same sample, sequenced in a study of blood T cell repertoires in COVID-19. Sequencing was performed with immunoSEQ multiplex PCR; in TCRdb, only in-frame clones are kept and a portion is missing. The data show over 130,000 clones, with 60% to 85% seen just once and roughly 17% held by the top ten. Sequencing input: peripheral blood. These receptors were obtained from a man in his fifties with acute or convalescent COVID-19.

CDR3 DNA: TGTGCCAGCAGCGAGCCCGGACAGGGGGTAATTACTGAAGCTTTCTTT. This translates into CASSEPGQGVITEAFF. J is TRBJ1-1 and V is TRBV9, with TRBD1 matching 10 bases. The CDR3 spans 16 residues. Germline assignment: CDR1 SGDLS and CDR2 YYNGEE. The ends lost 3 bases at V and 5 bases at J; junction bases unmatched: 10.

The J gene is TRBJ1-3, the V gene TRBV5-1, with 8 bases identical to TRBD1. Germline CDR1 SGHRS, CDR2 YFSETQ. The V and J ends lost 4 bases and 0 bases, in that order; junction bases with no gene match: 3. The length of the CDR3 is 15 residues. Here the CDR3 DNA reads TGCGCCAGCAGCAGAACAGGGGGCTCTGGAAACACCATATATTTT. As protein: CASSRTGGSGNTIYF. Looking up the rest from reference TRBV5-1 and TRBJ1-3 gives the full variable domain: KAGVTQTPRYLIKTRGQQVTLSCSPISGHRSVSWYQQTPGQGLQFLFEYFSETQRNKGNFPGRFSGRQFSNSRSEMNVSTLELGDSALYLCASSRTGGSGNTIYFGEGSWLTVV.

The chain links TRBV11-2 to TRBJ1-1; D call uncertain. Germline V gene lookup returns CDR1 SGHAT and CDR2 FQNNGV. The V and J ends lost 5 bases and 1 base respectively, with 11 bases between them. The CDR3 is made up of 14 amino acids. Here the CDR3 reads CASSRGFSNTEAFF. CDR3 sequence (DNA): TGTGCCAGCAGCCGGGGATTTTCGAACACTGAAGCTTTCTTT. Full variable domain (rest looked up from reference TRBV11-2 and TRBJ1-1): EAGVAQSPRYKIIEKRQSVAFWCNPISGHATLYWYQQILGQGPKLLIQFQNNGVVDDSQLPKDRFSAERLKGVDSTLKIQPAKLEDSAVYLCASSRGFSNTEAFFGQGTRLTVV.

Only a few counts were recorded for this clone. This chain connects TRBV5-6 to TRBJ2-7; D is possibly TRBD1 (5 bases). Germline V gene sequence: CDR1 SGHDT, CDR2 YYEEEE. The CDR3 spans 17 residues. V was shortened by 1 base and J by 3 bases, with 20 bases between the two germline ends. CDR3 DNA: TGTGCCAGCAGCTTGAAAGGGGCAGGTTTCTGGAACTACGAGCAGTACGTC. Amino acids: CASSLKGAGFWNYEQYV.

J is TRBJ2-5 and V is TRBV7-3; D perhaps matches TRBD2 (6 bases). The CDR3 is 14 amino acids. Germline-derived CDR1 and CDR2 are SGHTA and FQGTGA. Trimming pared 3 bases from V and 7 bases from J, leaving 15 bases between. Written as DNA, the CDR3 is TGTGCCAGCAGCTTGATGGGGCAGGGAGGGACCCAGTACTTC. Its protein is CASSLMGQGGTQYF. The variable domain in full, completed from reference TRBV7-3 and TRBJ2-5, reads GAGVSQTPSNKVTEKGKYVELRCDPISGHTALYWYRQSLGQGPEFLIYFQGTGAADDSGLPNDRFFAVRPEGSVSTLKIQRTERGDSAVYLCASSLMGQGGTQYFGPGTRLLVL.

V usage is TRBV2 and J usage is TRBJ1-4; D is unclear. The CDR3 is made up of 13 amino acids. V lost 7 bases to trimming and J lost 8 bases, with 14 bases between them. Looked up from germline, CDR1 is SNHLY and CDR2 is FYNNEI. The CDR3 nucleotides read TGTGCCAGCAAGAGGTTTTTGGAAGAAAAACTGTTTTTT. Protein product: CASKRFLEEKLFF. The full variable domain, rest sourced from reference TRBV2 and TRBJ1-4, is EPEVTQTPSHQVTQMGQEVILRCVPISNHLYFYWYRQILGQKVEFLVSFYNNEISEKSEIFDDQFSVERPDGSNFTLKIRSTKLEDSAMYFCASKRFLEEKLFFGSGTQLSVL.

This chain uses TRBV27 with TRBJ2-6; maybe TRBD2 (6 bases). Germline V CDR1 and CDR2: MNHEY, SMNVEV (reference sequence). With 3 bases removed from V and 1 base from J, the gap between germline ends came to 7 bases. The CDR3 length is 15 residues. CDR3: CASSFGTSGANVLTF. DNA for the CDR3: TGTGCCAGCAGTTTTGGGACTTCTGGGGCCAACGTCCTGACTTTC. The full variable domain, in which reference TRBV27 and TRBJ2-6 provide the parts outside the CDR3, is EAQVTQNPRYLITVTGKKLTVTCSQNMNHEYMSWYRQDPGLGLRQIYYSMNVEVTDKGDVPEGYKVSRKEKRNFPLILESPSPNQTSLYFCASSFGTSGANVLTFGAGSRLTVL.

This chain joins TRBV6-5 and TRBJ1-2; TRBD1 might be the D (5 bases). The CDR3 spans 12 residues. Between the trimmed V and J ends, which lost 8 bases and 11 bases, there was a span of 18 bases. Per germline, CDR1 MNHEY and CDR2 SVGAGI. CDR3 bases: TGTGCCAGCGGTTCCGGGACTTCATGGTACACCTTC. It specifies CASGSGTSWYTF.

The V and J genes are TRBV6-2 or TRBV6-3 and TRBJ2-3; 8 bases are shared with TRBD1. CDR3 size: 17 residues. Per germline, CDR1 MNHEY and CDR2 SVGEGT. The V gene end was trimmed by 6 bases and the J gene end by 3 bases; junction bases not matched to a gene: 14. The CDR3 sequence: CASSHRQGAPGTDTQYF. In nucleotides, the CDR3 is TGTGCCAGCAGCCACCGTCAGGGGGCGCCGGGTACAGATACGCAGTATTTT.

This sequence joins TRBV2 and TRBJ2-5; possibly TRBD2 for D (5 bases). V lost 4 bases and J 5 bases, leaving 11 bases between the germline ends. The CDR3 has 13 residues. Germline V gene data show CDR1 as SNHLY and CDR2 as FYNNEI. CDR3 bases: TGTGCCAGCAGTGTACGGGGATATGAGACCCAGTACTTC. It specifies CASSVRGYETQYF.

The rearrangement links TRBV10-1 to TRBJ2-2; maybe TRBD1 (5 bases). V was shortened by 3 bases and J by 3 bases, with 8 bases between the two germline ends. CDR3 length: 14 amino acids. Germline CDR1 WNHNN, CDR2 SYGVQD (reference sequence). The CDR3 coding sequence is TGCGCCAGCAGTGAACAGGCAGACACCGGGGAGCTGTTTTTT. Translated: CASSEQADTGELFF.

Written as DNA, the CDR3 is TGTGCCAGCAGCTTGGCGGGGAGGGACGGGGAGACCCAGTACTTC. It translates to CASSLAGRDGETQYF. The chain carries TRBV5-8 and TRBJ2-5, with 7 bases lining up with TRBD2. Germline V lookup: CDR1 SGHTS, CDR2 YDEGEE. V gave up 0 bases and J gave up 5 bases; unmatched junction bases: 7. This CDR3 is built from 15 residues.

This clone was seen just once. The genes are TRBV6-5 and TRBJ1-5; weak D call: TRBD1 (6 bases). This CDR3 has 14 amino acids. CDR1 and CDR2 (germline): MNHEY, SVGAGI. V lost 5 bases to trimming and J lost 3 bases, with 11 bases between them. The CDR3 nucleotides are TGTGCCAGCAGTACCACAGGGCTCAATCAGCCCCAGCATTTT. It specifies CASSTTGLNQPQHF.

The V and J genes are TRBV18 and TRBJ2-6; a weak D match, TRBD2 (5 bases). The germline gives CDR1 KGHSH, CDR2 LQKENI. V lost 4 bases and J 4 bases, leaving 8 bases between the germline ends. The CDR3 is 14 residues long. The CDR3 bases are TGTGCCAGCTCACAAACGGGAGGGGCCAACGTCCTGACTTTC. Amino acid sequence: CASSQTGGANVLTF.

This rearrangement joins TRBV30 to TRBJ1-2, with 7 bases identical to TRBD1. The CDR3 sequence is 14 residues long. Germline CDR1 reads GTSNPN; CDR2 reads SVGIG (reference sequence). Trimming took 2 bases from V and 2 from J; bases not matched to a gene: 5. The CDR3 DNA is TGTGCCTGGAGTACTCGACAGGGAAACTATGGCTACACCTTC. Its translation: CAWSTRQGNYGYTF.

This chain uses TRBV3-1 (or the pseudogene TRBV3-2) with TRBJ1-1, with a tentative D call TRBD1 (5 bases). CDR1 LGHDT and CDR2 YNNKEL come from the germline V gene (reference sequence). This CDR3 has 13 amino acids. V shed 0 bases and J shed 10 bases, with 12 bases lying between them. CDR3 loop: CASSQDETERAFF. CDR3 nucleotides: TGTGCCAGCAGCCAAGATGAGACAGAGAGAGCTTTCTTT.

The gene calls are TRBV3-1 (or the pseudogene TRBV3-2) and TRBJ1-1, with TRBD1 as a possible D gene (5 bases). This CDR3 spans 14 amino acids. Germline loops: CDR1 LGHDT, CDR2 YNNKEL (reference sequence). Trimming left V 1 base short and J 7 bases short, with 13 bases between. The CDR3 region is CASSQVMGLGEAFF. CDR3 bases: TGTGCCAGCAGCCAAGTAATGGGGCTGGGTGAAGCTTTCTTT.

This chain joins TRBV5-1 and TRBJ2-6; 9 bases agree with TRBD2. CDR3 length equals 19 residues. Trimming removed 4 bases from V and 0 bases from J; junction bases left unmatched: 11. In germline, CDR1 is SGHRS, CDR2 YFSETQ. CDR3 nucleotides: TGCGCCAGCAGCCCCGGGAGAGCGGGGGGCGGCTCTGGGGCCAACGTCCTGACTTTC. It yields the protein CASSPGRAGGGSGANVLTF.

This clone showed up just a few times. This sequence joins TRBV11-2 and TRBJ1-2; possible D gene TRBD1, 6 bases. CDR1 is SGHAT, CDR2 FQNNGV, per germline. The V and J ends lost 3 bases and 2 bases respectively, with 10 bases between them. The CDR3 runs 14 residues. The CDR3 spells CASSLGGRNYGYTF. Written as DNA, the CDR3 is TGTGCCAGCAGCTTGGGGGGGCGCAACTATGGCTACACCTTC. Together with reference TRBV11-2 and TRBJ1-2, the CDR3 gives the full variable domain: EAGVAQSPRYKIIEKRQSVAFWCNPISGHATLYWYQQILGQGPKLLIQFQNNGVVDDSQLPKDRFSAERLKGVDSTLKIQPAKLEDSAVYLCASSLGGRNYGYTFGSGTRLTVV.

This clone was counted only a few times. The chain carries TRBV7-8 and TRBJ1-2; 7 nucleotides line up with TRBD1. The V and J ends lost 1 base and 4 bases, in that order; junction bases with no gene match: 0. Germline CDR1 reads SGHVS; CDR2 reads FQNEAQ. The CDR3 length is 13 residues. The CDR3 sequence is CASSLDRGYGYTF. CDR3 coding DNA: TGTGCCAGCAGCTTAGACAGGGGCTATGGCTACACCTTC.